This TCR beta chain was documented in a study of blood T cells in healthy people across ages. Using a J-beta primer mix together with a sample-barcoded 5' primer, a second PCR was run for about 7 to 12 cycles. TCRdb re-called the 5' RACE reads through MiXCR, storing one row per CDR3 protein. Found here are roughly 1.5 million distinct CDR3 sequences, approximately 42% of them singletons; the top ten hold more than 4%. This clonotype was sampled from a woman younger than 30 in good health. Material: blood.

The CDR3 loop reads CSVAGTSGNTGELFF. The DNA of the CDR3 is TGCAGCGTCGCCGGGACTAGCGGGAACACCGGGGAGCTGTTTTTT. The chain uses TRBV29-1 and TRBJ2-2; TRBD2 aligns across 11 bases. This CDR3 contains 15 residues. From germline, CDR1 is SQVTM and CDR2 ANQGSEA. The junction had 4 bases not matched to a gene; V was cut back by 6 bases and J by 1 base.